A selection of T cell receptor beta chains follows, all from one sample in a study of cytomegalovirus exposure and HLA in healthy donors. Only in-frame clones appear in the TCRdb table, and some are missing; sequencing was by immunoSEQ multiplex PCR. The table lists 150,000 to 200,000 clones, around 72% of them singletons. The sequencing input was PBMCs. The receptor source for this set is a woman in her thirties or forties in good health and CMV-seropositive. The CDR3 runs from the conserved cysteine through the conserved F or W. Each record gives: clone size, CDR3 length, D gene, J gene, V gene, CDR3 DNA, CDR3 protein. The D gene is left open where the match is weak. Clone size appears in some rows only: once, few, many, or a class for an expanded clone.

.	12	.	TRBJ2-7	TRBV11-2	TGTGCCAGCAGCTTAGGTACCTACGAGCAGTACTTC	CASSLGTYEQYF
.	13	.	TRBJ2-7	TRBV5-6	TGTGCCAGCATACGACAGTCGTCCTACGAGCAGTACTTC	CASIRQSSYEQYF
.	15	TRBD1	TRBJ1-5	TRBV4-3	TGCGCCAGCAGCCAAGAGGACAGGCAAAATCAGCCCCAGCATTTT	CASSQEDRQNQPQHF
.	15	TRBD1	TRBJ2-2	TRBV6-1	TGTGCCAGCAGTGAATGGACAGGGAGCACCGGGGAGCTGTTTTTT	CASSEWTGSTGELFF
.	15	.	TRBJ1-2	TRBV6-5	TGTGCCAGCAGTTACTCGATAACGGTGACAGCTGGCTACACCTTC	CASSYSITVTAGYTF
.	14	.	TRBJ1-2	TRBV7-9	TGTGCCAGCAGCCCCAAAGCGTTCACCTATGGCTACACCTTC	CASSPKAFTYGYTF
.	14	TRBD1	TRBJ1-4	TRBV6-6	TGTGCCAGCAGGGGACAGGGAAGTAGGGAAAAACTGTTTTTT	CASRGQGSREKLFF
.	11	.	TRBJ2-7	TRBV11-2	TGTGCCAGCAGCTTCCGGTACGAGCAGTACTTC	CASSFRYEQYF
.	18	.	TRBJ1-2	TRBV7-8	TGTGCCAGCAGCTTAGTGCAAACAGGGCTAGTCCTAGGTCACGGCTACACCTTC	CASSLVQTGLVLGHGYTF
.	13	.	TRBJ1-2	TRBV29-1	TGCAGCGTTGAAGATCGGGCAGGGTATGGCTACACCTTC	CSVEDRAGYGYTF
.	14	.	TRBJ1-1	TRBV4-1	TGCGCCAGCAGCCAATTCGGGGTGAACACTGAAGCTTTCTTT	CASSQFGVNTEAFF
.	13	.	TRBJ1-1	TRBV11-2	TGTGCCAGCAGCTTAGAGCGGGGGAGGTCATCTTTCTTT	CASSLERGRSSFF
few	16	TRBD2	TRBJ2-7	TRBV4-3	TGCGCCAGCAGCCAAGAATGGACTAGCGGGGGCTACGAGCAGTACTTC	CASSQEWTSGGYEQYF
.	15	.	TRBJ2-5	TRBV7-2	TGTGCCAGCAGCTTAGTCAGGACAGAGAAGGAGACCCAGTACTTC	CASSLVRTEKETQYF
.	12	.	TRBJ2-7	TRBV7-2	TGTGCCAGCAGCTCTACAGGGTATGGGCAGTACTTC	CASSSTGYGQYF
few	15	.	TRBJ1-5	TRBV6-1	TGTGCCAGCAGTGGGAGGACAGACCGAAATCAGCCCCAGCATTTT	CASSGRTDRNQPQHF
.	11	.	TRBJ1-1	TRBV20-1	TGCAGTGCGAGCCCGTCAGGGAATGCTTTCTTT	CSASPSGNAFF
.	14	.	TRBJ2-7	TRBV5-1	TGCGCCAGCTACGGAGGGGAAGGGTCCTACGAGCAGTACTTC	CASYGGEGSYEQYF
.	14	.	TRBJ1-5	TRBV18	TGTGCCAGCTCCCCGGGGGGGAGCAATCAGCCCCAGCATTTT	CASSPGGSNQPQHF
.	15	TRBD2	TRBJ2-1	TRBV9	TGTGCCAGCAGCGTACAGGGCGGGGGTTACAATGAGCAGTTCTTC	CASSVQGGGYNEQFF
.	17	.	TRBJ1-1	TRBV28	TGTGCCAGCAGTTTGACGGGGTTTTATGGACCGGACACTGAAGCTTTCTTT	CASSLTGFYGPDTEAFF
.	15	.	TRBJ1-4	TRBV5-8	TGTGCCAGCAGCCCCCAGGGGCGCCACAATGAAAAACTGTTTTTT	CASSPQGRHNEKLFF
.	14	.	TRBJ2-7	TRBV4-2	TGTGCCAGCAGCCAAGACTCCAGGTTGGGCGAGCAGTACTTC	CASSQDSRLGEQYF
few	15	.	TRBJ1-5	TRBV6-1	TGTGCCAGCAGTGAGAGCGTAGGAGGGATTCAGCCCCAGCATTTT	CASSESVGGIQPQHF
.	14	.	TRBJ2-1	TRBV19	TGTGCCAGTACGGGTGGGTCCTCCTACAATGAGCAGTTCTTC	CASTGGSSYNEQFF
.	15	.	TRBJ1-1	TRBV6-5	TGTGCCAGCAGTTATTTCGTAACAGCATTCACTGAAGCTTTCTTT	CASSYFVTAFTEAFF
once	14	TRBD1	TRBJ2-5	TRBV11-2	TGTGCCAGCAGCTGGGGACAGGGGCGAGAGACCCAGTACTTC	CASSWGQGRETQYF
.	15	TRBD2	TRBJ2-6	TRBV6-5	TGTGCCAGCAGTTACGGGGGGGCTGGGGCCAACGTCCTGACTTTC	CASSYGGAGANVLTF
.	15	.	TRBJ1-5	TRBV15	TGTGCCACCAGCAAAAAGGACAGTAGCAATCAGCCCCAGCATTTT	CATSKKDSSNQPQHF
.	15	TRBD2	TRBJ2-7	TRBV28	TGTGCCAGCCGACTCCGACTAGCTAGCTCCTACGAGCAGTACTTC	CASRLRLASSYEQYF
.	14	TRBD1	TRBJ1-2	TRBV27	TGTGCCAGCAGTCCCGGGACAGCAGTCTATGGCTACACCTTC	CASSPGTAVYGYTF
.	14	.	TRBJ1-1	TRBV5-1	TGCGCCAGCAGCTTGGACTTCGGGAACACTGAAGCTTTCTTT	CASSLDFGNTEAFF
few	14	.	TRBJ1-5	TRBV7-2	TGTGCCAGCAGCTTACAGGGAATAGTTCAGCCCCAGCATTTT	CASSLQGIVQPQHF
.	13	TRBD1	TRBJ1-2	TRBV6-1	TGTGCCAGCAGGGGGACAGGGTTAGATGGCTACACCTTC	CASRGTGLDGYTF
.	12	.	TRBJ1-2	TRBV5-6	TGTGCCAGCAGCAAAGTTCGGTTGGGCTACACCTTC	CASSKVRLGYTF
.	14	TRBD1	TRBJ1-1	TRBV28	TGTGCCAGCAGTACAAACAGGGGATACACTGAAGCTTTCTTT	CASSTNRGYTEAFF
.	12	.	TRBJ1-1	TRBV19	TGTGCCAGTAGTACGGGAAACACTGAAGCTTTCTTT	CASSTGNTEAFF
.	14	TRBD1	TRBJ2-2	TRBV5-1	TGCGCCAGCAGCCCCGGGACAGTCACCGGGGAGCTGTTTTTT	CASSPGTVTGELFF
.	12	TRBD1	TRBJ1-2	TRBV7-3	TGTGCCAGCAGCTGGACAGGGATCCCACTCACCTTC	CASSWTGIPLTF
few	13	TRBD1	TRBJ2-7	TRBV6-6	TGTGCCAGCAGTGACCCAGACAGGGGCGAGCAGTACTTC	CASSDPDRGEQYF
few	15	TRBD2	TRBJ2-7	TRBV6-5	TGTGCCAGCAAGTTCGGGGGGGCCGCAACCTACGAGCAGTACTTC	CASKFGGAATYEQYF
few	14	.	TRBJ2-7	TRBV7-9	TGTGCCAGCAGCTTCGACTATCTTTCCTACGAGCAGTACTTC	CASSFDYLSYEQYF
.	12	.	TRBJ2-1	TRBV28	TGTGCCAGCAAGGGGCCCGGAAATGAGCAGTTCTTC	CASKGPGNEQFF
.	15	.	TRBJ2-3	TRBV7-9	TGTTCCAGCAGCTTAGATGCGGGGAGGACAGATACGCAGTATTTT	CSSSLDAGRTDTQYF
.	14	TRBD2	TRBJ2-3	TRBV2	TGTGCCAGCAGAGCTAGCGGGGGGACAGATACGCAGTATTTT	CASRASGGTDTQYF
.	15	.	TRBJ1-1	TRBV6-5	TGTGCCAGCAATCAGTTTTCTGGGCTGAACACTGAAGCTTTCTTT	CASNQFSGLNTEAFF
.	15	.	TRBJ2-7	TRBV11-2	TGTGCCAGCAGCAACTCCCACGACAGTTCCTACGAGCAGTACTTC	CASSNSHDSSYEQYF
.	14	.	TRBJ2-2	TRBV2	TGTGCCAGCAACTTAGCCGGGAAGGCCGGGGAGCTGTTTTTT	CASNLAGKAGELFF
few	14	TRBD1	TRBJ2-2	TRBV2	TGTGCCAGCCGCCGGGACAGTTACACCGGGGAGCTGTTTTTT	CASRRDSYTGELFF
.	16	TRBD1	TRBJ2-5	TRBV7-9	TGTTCCAGCAGCTCCCTCGACAGGGTAGGCCAAGAGACCCAGTACTTC	CSSSSLDRVGQETQYF
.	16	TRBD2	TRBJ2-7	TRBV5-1	TGCGCCAGCAGCTTGGGAACAGGAGCGGGGGGCTACGAGCAGTACTTC	CASSLGTGAGGYEQYF
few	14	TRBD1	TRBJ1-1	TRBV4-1	TGCGCCAGCAGCCAGATTGGGACAGGGGGGAGCTCTTTCTTT	CASSQIGTGGSSFF
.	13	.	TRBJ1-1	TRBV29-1	TGCAGCGTCTTGGAGGACCGACGCACTGAAGCTTTCTTT	CSVLEDRRTEAFF
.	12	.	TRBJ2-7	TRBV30	TGTGCCTGTCGGCGGGGTATGTACGAGCAGTACTTC	CACRRGMYEQYF
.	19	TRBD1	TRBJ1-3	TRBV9	TGTGCCAGCAGCCGGACCGGGACAGGGGGCCTTGGAGCTGGAAACACCATATATTTT	CASSRTGTGGLGAGNTIYF
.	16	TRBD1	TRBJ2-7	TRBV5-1	TGCGCCAGCAGCTTTGGCCTACAGGGGACAGTCTACGAGCAGTACTTC	CASSFGLQGTVYEQYF
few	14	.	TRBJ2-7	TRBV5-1	TGCGCCAGCAGCAGCACGGGGGAGGCCTACGAGCAGTACTTC	CASSSTGEAYEQYF
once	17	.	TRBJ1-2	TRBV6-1	TGTGCCAGCAGTGACTTTATTCCGGCCGCGGCCGGGAATGGCTACACCTTC	CASSDFIPAAAGNGYTF
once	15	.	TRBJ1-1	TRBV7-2	TGTGCCAGCAGCTTAGGGGCAGACCGGAACACTGAAGCTTTCTTT	CASSLGADRNTEAFF
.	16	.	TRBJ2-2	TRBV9	TGTGCCAGCAGCGTAGTGACACCCTCGAACACCGGGGAGCTGTTTTTT	CASSVVTPSNTGELFF